This T cell receptor (beta chain) was obtained from a study of T cell repertoires in cytomegalovirus infection. Study as a whole: Through public TCR beta signatures, both CMV infection and matching HLA type were indicated.

This clonotype has just a few counts. As yet, its antigen is unknown. TCRdb fed the reads into MiXCR, producing one record per CDR3 protein. The profile shows about 320,000 distinct CDR3 sequences, more than 8% of them singletons. The V gene lost 3 bases and the J gene lost 0 bases, with 14 bases spanning the gap. In germline, CDR1 is LGHNA, CDR2 YNFKEQ. This CDR3 has 16 amino acids. Whole-study findings and limits: CMV-specific TCR beta clonotypes restricted by HLA-C were the ones dominating the ex vivo response.

The chain carries TRBV4-2 and TRBJ1-1; D unclear. This receptor was obtained from a human donor in good health (CMV status not recorded). Some clones in this sample may be carry-over from other donors' samples. Material for sequencing was PBMCs. The CDR3 region is CASSQSSLIMNTEAFF. The CDR3 bases are TGTGCCAGCAGCCAGTCGTCCCTGATCATGAACACTGAAGCTTTCTTT.